This T cell receptor (beta chain) was sequenced for a study of T cells after yellow fever vaccination (dated by TCRdb to about 2019). Describing the broader study: The SMART-Seq v4 Ultra Low Input RNA kit was used to prepare libraries from fractions with low cell numbers. To follow T-cell clones before and after both primary and booster YFV17D yellow fever vaccination, bulk TCR alpha and beta repertoires underwent longitudinal sequencing. Two healthy male donors, one aged 18 to 30 and one aged 30 to 39 years, made up the cohort. Bulk PBMC replicates and cell subsets were isolated from blood drawn at multiple timepoints before and after both primary and secondary immunization.

The CDR3 holds 15 amino acids from the cysteine to the phenylalanine. The entry retains the CDR3 DNA only, 45 bases that are in frame from base 1. The germline V end is reduced by 0 bases and the J end by 4 bases; junction bases left unmatched: 5. In the germline V gene (reference sequence), CDR1 corresponds to LNHNV and CDR2 to YYDKDF. The paper's findings and limits, for the study overall: Compared with the primary T-cell response, the secondary T-cell response was weaker but faster, peaking on day 5 rather than day 15. Because abundant contaminating clonotypes from the bulk population could be contained in FACS-sorted repertoires, computational filtering was required. After the booster, most clones that had expanded after primary vaccination were detected again (around 97% of CD4 and more than 85% of CD8), suggesting broad maintenance of memory. A small fraction of clonotypes appeared in both the CD4 and CD8 compartments, likely as a result of convergent recombination. Because only a couple of donors were included in the study, the extent to which the findings can be generalized is limited.

This clonotype came up a few times. Its antigen specificity is not known. No per-base quality is available; no much larger clone lies one base away. TCR cDNA was synthesized by 5'RACE template switching, which introduced a universal primer site and unique molecular identifiers. Priming of cDNA synthesis was performed from both the TCR alpha and TCR beta constant segments. Library amplification used two PCR steps, and the second PCR step added sample barcodes and sequencing adapters. Sequencing of libraries was done on Illumina HiSeq 2500 (2x100 bp) or NovaSeq (2x150 bp). Regarding the original processing steps: MIGEC was used to demultiplex reads and collapse the reads into UMI consensus sequences, and MiXCR was used for V(D)J alignment. Vaccine-responding clonotypes were identified with edgeR using replicate PBMC samples, with FDR below 0.01 and a log2 fold change above 5 up to day 15 being required. Each bulk clonotype was labeled CD4 or CD8 based on which sequenced repertoire, CD4 or CD8, contained the clonotype at higher abundance. TCRdb's own reprocessing of the public reads used fastp at Q25 and MiXCR and kept productive beta chains. Entries that share a CDR3 protein sequence are merged under the most common genes and DNA. These V and J calls are TCRdb output, not the study's own analysis. This sample holds over 300,000 distinct CDR3 sequences; around 7% were observed only once. In total, the top ten clones hold 15% to 20% of the sample.

The sample's treatment or condition, from its label and the paper: live attenuated yellow fever vaccine strain. Two biological replicates of bulk PBMCs were collected at each blood-draw timepoint. A standard Ficoll-Paque protocol was used to isolate PBMCs from peripheral blood. RNA was extracted with TriZol from bulk PBMCs, CD4 and CD8 fractions, and dextramer-positive and dextramer-negative fractions. This receptor was identified in a man between 18 and 35 years old who received the YFV17D yellow fever vaccine. In this chain, TRBV15 is recombined with TRBJ1-2, with 7 central nucleotides matching TRBD1. Sequences were derived from PBMCs, sampled about 49 days after the first yellow fever vaccination. The DNA sequence follows: TGTGCCACCAGCAGAGACAGGGGGACCTTCTATGGCTACACCTTC. It is translated as CATSRDRGTFYGYTF.